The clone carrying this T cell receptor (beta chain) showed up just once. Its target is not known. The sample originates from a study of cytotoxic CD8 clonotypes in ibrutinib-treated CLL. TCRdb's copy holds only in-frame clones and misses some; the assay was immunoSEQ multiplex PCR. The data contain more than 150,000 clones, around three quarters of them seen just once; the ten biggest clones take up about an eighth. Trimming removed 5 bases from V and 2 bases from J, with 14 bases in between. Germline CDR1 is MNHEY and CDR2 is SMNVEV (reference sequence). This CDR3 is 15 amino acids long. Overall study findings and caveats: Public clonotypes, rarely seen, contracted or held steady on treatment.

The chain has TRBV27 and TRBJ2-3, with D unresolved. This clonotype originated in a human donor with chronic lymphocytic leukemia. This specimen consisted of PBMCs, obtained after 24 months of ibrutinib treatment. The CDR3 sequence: CASSGLGRVTDTQYF. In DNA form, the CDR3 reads TGTGCCAGCAGTGGCCTCGGGCGAGTCACAGATACGCAGTATTTT.